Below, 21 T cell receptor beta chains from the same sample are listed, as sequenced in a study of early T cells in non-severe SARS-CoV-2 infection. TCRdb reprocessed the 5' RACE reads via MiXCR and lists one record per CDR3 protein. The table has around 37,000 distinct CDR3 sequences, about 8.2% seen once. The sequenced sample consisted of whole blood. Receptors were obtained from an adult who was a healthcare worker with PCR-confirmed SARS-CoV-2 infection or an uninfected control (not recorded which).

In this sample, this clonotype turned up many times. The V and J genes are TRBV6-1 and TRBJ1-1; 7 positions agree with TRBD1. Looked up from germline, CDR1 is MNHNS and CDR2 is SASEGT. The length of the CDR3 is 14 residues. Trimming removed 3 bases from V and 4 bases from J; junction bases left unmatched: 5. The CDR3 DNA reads TGTGCCAGCAGTGAGGCAGGGGGAGTCACTGAAGCTTTCTTT. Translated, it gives CASSEAGGVTEAFF.

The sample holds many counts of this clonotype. CDR3 DNA: TGTGCCAGCAGTTCCGGACAGGGGGCATCCAATACGCAGTATTTT. Its translation: CASSSGQGASNTQYF. The V gene is TRBV6-5, the J gene TRBJ2-3, with 11 positions matching TRBD1. Trimming took 4 bases from V and 7 from J; bases not matched to a gene: 7. This CDR3 contains 15 residues. Germline CDR1 reads MNHEY; CDR2 reads SVGAGI.

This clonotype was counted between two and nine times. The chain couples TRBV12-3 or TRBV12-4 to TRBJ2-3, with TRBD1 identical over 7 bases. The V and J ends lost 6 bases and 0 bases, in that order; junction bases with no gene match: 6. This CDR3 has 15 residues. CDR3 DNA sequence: TGTGCCAGCAGCAAAGGGGGCCTCAGCACAGATACGCAGTATTTT. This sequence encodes CASSKGGLSTDTQYF.

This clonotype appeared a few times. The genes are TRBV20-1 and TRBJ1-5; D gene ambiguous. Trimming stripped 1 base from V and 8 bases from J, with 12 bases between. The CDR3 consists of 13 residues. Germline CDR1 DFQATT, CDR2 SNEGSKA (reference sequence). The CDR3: CSARAGSGEPQHF. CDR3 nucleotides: TGCAGTGCTAGAGCCGGTAGTGGGGAGCCCCAGCATTTT.

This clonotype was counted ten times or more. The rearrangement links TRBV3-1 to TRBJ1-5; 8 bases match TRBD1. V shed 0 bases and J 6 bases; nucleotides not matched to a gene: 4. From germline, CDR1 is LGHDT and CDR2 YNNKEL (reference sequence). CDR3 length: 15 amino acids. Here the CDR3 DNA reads TGTGCCAGCAGCCAAGATCTAACAGGGGGTCAGCCCCAGCATTTT. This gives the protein CASSQDLTGGQPQHF.

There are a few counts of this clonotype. The CDR3 coding sequence is TGCGCCAGCAGCCCGGGGCCGGCCTCTGGGGCCAACGTCCTGACTTTC. This codes for CASSPGPASGANVLTF. The genes are TRBV4-1 and TRBJ2-6; D possibly uses TRBD1 or TRBD2 (5 bases each). V lost 4 bases and J 0 bases, leaving 10 bases between the germline ends. This CDR3 spans 16 amino acids. Germline V CDR1 and CDR2: MGHRA, YSYEKL.

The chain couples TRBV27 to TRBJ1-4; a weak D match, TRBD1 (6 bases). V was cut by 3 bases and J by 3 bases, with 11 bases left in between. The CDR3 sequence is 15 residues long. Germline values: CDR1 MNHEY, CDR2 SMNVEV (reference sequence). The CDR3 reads CASSLDRRANEKLFF. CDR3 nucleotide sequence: TGTGCCAGCAGTTTGGACAGACGAGCTAATGAAAAACTGTTTTTT.

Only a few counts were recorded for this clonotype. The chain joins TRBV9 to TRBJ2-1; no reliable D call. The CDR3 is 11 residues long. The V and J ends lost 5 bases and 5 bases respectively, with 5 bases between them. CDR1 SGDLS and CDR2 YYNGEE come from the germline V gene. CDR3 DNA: TGTGCCAGCAGGGGGAACAATGAGCAGTTCTTC. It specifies CASRGNNEQFF.

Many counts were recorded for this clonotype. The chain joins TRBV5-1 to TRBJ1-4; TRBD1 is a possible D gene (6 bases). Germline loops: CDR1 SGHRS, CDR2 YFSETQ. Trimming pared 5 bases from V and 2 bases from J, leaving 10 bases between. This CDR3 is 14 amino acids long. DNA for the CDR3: TGCGCCAGCAGGCTGGGACACACTAATGAAAAACTGTTTTTT. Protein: CASRLGHTNEKLFF. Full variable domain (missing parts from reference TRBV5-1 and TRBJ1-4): KAGVTQTPRYLIKTRGQQVTLSCSPISGHRSVSWYQQTPGQGLQFLFEYFSETQRNKGNFPGRFSGRQFSNSRSEMNVSTLELGDSALYLCASRLGHTNEKLFFGSGTQLSVL.

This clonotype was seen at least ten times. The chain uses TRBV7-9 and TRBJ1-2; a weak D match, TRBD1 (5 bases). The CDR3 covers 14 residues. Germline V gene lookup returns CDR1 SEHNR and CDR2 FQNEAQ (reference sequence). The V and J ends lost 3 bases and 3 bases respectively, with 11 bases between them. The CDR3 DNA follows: TGTGCCAGCAGCTTTTATCGGGACTACTATGGCTACACCTTC. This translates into CASSFYRDYYGYTF.

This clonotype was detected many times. CDR3 in DNA: TGTGCCAGCAGCCGAGGACAGACCTACGAGCAGTACTTC. This translates into CASSRGQTYEQYF. This sequence joins TRBV6-6 and TRBJ2-7; D perhaps matches TRBD1 (6 bases). Trimming removed 6 bases at V and 2 bases at J, with 11 bases between. Germline V lookup: CDR1 MNHNY, CDR2 SVGAGI (reference sequence). CDR3 size: 13 residues.

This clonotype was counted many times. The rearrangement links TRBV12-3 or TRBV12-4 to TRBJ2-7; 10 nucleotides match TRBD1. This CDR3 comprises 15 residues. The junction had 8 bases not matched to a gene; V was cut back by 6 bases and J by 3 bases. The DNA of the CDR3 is TGTGCCAGCAGCCGTACCGGGACAGGGGACTACGAGCAGTACTTC. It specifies CASSRTGTGDYEQYF.

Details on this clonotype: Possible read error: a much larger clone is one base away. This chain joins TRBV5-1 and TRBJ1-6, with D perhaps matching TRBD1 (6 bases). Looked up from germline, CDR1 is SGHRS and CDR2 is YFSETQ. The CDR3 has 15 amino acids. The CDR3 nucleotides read TGCACCAGCAGTGGAGAAGTGACAGGCACCTCACCCCTCCACTTT. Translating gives CTSSGEVTGTSPLHF.

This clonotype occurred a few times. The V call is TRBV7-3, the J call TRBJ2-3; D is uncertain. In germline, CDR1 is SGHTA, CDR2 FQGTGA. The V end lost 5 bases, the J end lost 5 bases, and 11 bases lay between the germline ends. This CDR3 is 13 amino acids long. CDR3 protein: CASSTRSGDTQYF. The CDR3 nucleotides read TGTGCCAGCAGCACCAGGTCAGGAGATACGCAGTATTTT.

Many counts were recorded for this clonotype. The CDR3 spells CASSQGAGKGKLFF. The DNA of the CDR3 is TGTGCCAGCAGCCAAGGGGCAGGCAAGGGAAAACTGTTTTTT. The rearrangement joins TRBV3-1 to TRBJ1-4; D ambiguous. This CDR3 is built from 14 residues. Looked up from germline, CDR1 is LGHDT and CDR2 is YNNKEL (reference sequence). V lost 1 base and J lost 10, with 13 bases in between.

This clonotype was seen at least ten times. CDR3 sequence: CASSFYRTGGYEQYF. The CDR3 DNA sequence: TGTGCCAGCAGTTTTTATAGAACAGGGGGGTACGAGCAGTACTTC. The rearrangement uses TRBV28 and TRBJ2-7, with 8 bases aligning to TRBD1. Germline CDR1 and CDR2: MDHEN and SYDVKM. Trimming removed 3 bases from V and 4 bases from J; junction bases left unmatched: 8. The CDR3 covers 15 residues.

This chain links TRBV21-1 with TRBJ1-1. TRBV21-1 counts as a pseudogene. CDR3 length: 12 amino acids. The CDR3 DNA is TGTGCCAGCAGCAAAGTGAACACTGAAGCTTTCTTT. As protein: CASSKVNTEAFF.

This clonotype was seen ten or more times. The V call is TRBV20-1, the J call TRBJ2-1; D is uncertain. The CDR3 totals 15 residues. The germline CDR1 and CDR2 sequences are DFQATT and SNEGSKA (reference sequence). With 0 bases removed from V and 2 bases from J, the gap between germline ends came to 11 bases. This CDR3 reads CSARDRTEAYNEQFF. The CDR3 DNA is TGCAGTGCTAGAGATCGTACCGAGGCCTACAATGAGCAGTTCTTC.

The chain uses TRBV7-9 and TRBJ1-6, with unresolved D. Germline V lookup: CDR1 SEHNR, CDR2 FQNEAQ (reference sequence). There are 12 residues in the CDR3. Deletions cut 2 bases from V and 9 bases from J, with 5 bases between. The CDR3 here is CASSLPSSPLHF. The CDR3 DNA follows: TGTGCCAGCAGCTTACCGAGTTCACCCCTCCACTTT.

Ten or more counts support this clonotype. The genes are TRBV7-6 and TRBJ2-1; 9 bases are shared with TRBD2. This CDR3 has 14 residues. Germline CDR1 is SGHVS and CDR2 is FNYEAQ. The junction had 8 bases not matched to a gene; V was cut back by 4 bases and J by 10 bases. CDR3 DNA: TGTGCCAGCAGCTCGACTAGCGGCGCGGTGGAGCAGTTCTTC. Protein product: CASSSTSGAVEQFF. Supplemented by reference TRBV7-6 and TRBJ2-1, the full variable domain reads GAGVSQSPRYKVTKRGQDVALRCDPISGHVSLYWYRQALGQGPEFLTYFNYEAQQDKSGLPNDRFSAERPEGSISTLTIQRTEQRDSAMYRCASSSTSGAVEQFFGPGTRLTVL.

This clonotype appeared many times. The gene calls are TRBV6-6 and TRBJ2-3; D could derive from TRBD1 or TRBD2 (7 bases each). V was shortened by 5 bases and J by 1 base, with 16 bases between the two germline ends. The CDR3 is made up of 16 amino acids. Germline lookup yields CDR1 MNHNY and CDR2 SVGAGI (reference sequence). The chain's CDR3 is CASSSQGGVGTDTQYF. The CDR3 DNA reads TGTGCCAGCAGTAGCCAGGGGGGGGTAGGCACAGATACGCAGTATTTT.